This entry features one T cell receptor (beta chain) sequence. V trimming: 3 bases; J trimming: 2 bases; junction bases outside the gene matches: 5. The CDR3 length is 16 residues. The V gene's germline CDR1 is KGHSH and CDR2 LQKENI. In the authors' methods: Amplified reference gene primers provided the basis for estimating nucleated cell counts. TCRdb keeps only in-frame clones here, not all; method: immunoSEQ multiplex PCR. From that table come the V and J calls and clone size; the DNA was used to work out D and trimming. The sample yields approximately 170,000 clones, 90% seen once. The record originates from a study of blood T cell repertoires in COVID-19. Study-level background: The United States, Italy and Spain supplied acute and convalescent COVID-19 samples. PBMCs, B-cell-depleted T cells, or T cells were the source of the cDNA or gDNA that made up the material.

V gene TRBV18 combines with J gene TRBJ2-3, with 10 bases that match TRBD2. The sample taken for sequencing was peripheral blood. The source is a man in his fifties or sixties with active or convalescent COVID-19. The CDR3 nucleotides are TGTGCCAGCTCACCTATAGCGGGGGGTATCACAGATACGCAGTATTTT. Translated, it gives CASSPIAGGITDTQYF.